Listed below are T cell receptor beta chains from one sample, sequenced in a study of early T cells in non-severe SARS-CoV-2 infection. Via MiXCR, TCRdb re-called the 5' RACE reads, giving one row per CDR3 protein. This table holds about 92,000 distinct CDR3 sequences, roughly 15% found once. Sequencing was carried out using whole blood. The receptors originated from an adult who was a healthcare worker with PCR-confirmed SARS-CoV-2 infection or an uninfected control (not recorded which). The CDR3 runs from the conserved cysteine through the conserved F or W. The D gene is left open where the match is weak. Some rows have no size entry. The others give once, few or many, or a class for an expanded clone.

cdr3_aa cdr3_nt d_call v_call clone_size j_call
CASSPRTGSSYEQYF TGTGCCAGCAGCCCCCGGACAGGATCCTCCTACGAGCAGTACTTC TRBD1 TRBV7-2 many TRBJ2-7
CASSFTRGRGYEQYF TGTGCCAGCAGCTTCACCAGGGGGCGCGGTTACGAGCAGTACTTC TRBD1 TRBV7-2 many TRBJ2-7
CATSRAFSFLNYGYTF TGTGCCACCAGCAGAGCCTTCTCGTTTCTTAACTATGGCTACACCTTC - TRBV15 few TRBJ1-2
CASSPSPGTALSTGELFF TGTGCCAGCAGCCCCTCACCCGGGACAGCTTTGTCCACCGGGGAGCTGTTTTTT TRBD1 TRBV28 few TRBJ2-2
CASSLGTGLNTEAFF TGTGCCAGCAGCTTGGGGACAGGGCTGAACACTGAAGCTTTCTTT TRBD1 TRBV5-4 few TRBJ1-1
CASTQAGGNRDTIYF TGTGCCAGCACCCAAGCAGGGGGAAATCGGGACACCATATATTTT TRBD1 TRBV2 few TRBJ1-3
CASTGLDTDTQYF TGTGCCAGCACCGGACTAGACACAGATACGCAGTATTTT TRBD2 TRBV28 many TRBJ2-3
CSARDVSSYNEQFF TGCAGTGCTAGAGATGTAAGCTCCTACAATGAGCAGTTCTTC - TRBV20-1 - TRBJ2-1
CASSSSAGGNQPQHF TGTGCCAGCAGTTCATCGGCTGGAGGGAATCAGCCCCAGCATTTT - TRBV12-3/TRBV12-4 - TRBJ1-5
CASSLTGGDTIYF TGTGCCAGCAGCCTCACCGGGGGCGACACCATATATTTT - TRBV7-3 - TRBJ1-3
CASGDVYGYTF TGTGCCAGCGGGGACGTCTATGGCTACACATTC - TRBV6-2/TRBV6-3 once TRBJ1-2
CASSPLDRLLSGNTIYF TGTGCCAGCAGCCCTTTGGACAGGCTCCTCTCTGGAAACACCATATATTTT TRBD1 TRBV7-9 few TRBJ1-3
CASSAGQVFEQFF TGTGCCAGCAGCGCGGGACAGGTCTTTGAGCAGTTCTTC TRBD1 TRBV7-6 few TRBJ2-1
CASRKLAGASTDTQYF TGTGCCAGCAGAAAACTAGCGGGGGCTAGCACAGATACGCAGTATTTT TRBD2 TRBV12-3/TRBV12-4 few TRBJ2-3
CSARAGIMSTGELFF TGCAGTGCTAGAGCCGGCATAATGAGCACCGGGGAGCTGTTTTTT - TRBV20-1 - TRBJ2-2
CSGRTGPDTQYF TGCAGCGGGAGGACAGGGCCAGATACGCAGTATTTT TRBD1 TRBV29-1 few TRBJ2-3
CASSSQGYGSLHF TGTGCCAGCAGCTCTCAGGGGTATGGATCCCTCCACTTT - TRBV12-3/TRBV12-4 few TRBJ1-6
CSARQAEQFF TGCAGTGCGAGACAGGCTGAGCAGTTCTTC - TRBV20-1 - TRBJ2-1
CASSSADRGRYTF TGTGCCAGCAGCTCGGCGGACAGGGGCCGCTACACCTTC TRBD1 TRBV7-9 - TRBJ1-2
CASSLAGNQPQHF TGTGCCAGCAGTTTAGCAGGGAATCAGCCCCAGCATTTT - TRBV12-3/TRBV12-4 - TRBJ1-5
CASSQGLAGPTGELFF TGTGCCAGCTCACAAGGCCTGGCAGGGCCCACCGGGGAGCTGTTTTTT - TRBV18 - TRBJ2-2
CASSPREGVQETQYF TGTGCTAGCAGCCCACGGGAGGGGGTCCAAGAGACCCAGTACTTC TRBD2 TRBV7-7 - TRBJ2-5
CASSATGTSGNTIYF TGTGCCAGCAGCGCGACAGGGACCTCTGGAAACACCATATATTTT TRBD1 TRBV9 few TRBJ1-3
CASRGKWTQYF TGTGCCAGCAGGGGAAAATGGACCCAGTACTTC - TRBV2 - TRBJ2-5
CASSESRTLYGYTF TGCGCCAGCAGTGAGTCCCGGACGTTGTATGGCTACACCTTC - TRBV10-1 - TRBJ1-2